The entry that follows covers one T cell receptor beta chain sequence. The CDR3 loop spans 14 amino acids. The germline V and J ends were trimmed by 2 bases and 4 bases, with 10 bases remaining between them. Germline CDR1 reads SGHDT; CDR2 reads YYEEEE. TCRdb keeps only in-frame clones here, not all; method: immunoSEQ multiplex PCR. The sample gives about 250,000 clones, 86% of which show up once; 1.5% to 2% is in the top ten. This sample stems from a study of blood T cell repertoires in COVID-19. Sequencing input: peripheral blood. The sequence came from a woman aged 55-70 years who had recovered from COVID-19. The chain employs TRBV5-6 and TRBJ1-5, with unresolved D. The CDR3 spells CASSFGEQNQPQHF. CDR3 coding DNA: TGTGCCAGCAGCTTTGGGGAGCAAAATCAGCCCCAGCATTTT.